This T cell receptor (beta chain) was sequenced in a study of T cells in Graves' hyperthyroidism and ophthalmopathy. On the study more broadly: At the time of initial diagnosis and before any treatment, peripheral blood was collected.

It was RNA transcripts that yielded the amplified TCR beta CDR3 regions. The TCR CDR3 first-round RT-PCR relied on the HTBI primer set. Via MiXCR, TCRdb re-called the multiplex PCR reads, giving one row per CDR3 protein. The sample records some 200,000 distinct CDR3 sequences, approximately 16% being singletons. The CDR3 spans 13 residues. V gave up 8 bases and J gave up 2 bases, with 13 bases separating them. Germline V lookup: CDR1 WSHSY, CDR2 SAAADI. The sequencing input was blood. V gene TRBV10-2 combines with J gene TRBJ2-7; weak D call: TRBD2 (6 bases). This TCR derives from a woman between 50 and 59 years old with Graves' hyperthyroidism. Here the CDR3 DNA reads TGCGCCAGCGGGGGGACCGACCCCTACGAGCAGTACTTC. Translation gives CASGGTDPYEQYF.